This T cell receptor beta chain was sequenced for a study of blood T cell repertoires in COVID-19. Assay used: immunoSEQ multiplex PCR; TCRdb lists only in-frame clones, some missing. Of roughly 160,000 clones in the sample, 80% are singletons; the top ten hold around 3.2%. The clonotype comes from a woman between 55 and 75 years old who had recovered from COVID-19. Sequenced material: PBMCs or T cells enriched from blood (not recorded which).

As DNA, the CDR3 is TGCGCCAGCAGCGGCACAGGGGGGGTAAACACTGAAGCTTTCTTT. This encodes CASSGTGGVNTEAFF. This chain links TRBV5-1 with TRBJ1-1; 8 positions match TRBD1. V lost 4 bases to trimming and J lost 2 bases; unmatched junction nucleotides: 7. Per germline, CDR1 SGHRS and CDR2 YFSETQ. The CDR3 is made up of 15 amino acids.